This entry is about one TCR beta chain. Its antigen is as yet unknown. Germline V gene sequence: CDR1 MNHNS, CDR2 SASEGT. The V and J ends lost 3 bases and 7 bases, in that order; junction bases with no gene match: 10. The CDR3 has 15 residues. This sample was included in a study of beta chain features in type 1 diabetes. Purities over 95% were achieved in all sorted populations. Investigators reverse transcribed all isolated RNA, so they sequenced expressed TCRB transcripts. Clones were read by immunoSEQ multiplex PCR, and TCRdb kept only the in-frame ones, dropping some. The sample yields about 240,000 clones, roughly 30% seen once. Study-wide results and limits: Significant though moderate, a shortening of TCRB CDR3s appeared in all four CD4+ subsets of Type 1 diabetes patients.

The sample taken for sequencing was central memory CD4+ T cells from blood. The origin of this receptor is a man aged 25 to 40 in good health. This chain links TRBV6-1 with TRBJ1-2; TRBD1 matches 8 bases. This CDR3 is CASSDRIQGDFGYTF. As DNA, the CDR3 is TGTGCCAGCAGTGACCGTATACAGGGGGATTTTGGCTACACCTTC.